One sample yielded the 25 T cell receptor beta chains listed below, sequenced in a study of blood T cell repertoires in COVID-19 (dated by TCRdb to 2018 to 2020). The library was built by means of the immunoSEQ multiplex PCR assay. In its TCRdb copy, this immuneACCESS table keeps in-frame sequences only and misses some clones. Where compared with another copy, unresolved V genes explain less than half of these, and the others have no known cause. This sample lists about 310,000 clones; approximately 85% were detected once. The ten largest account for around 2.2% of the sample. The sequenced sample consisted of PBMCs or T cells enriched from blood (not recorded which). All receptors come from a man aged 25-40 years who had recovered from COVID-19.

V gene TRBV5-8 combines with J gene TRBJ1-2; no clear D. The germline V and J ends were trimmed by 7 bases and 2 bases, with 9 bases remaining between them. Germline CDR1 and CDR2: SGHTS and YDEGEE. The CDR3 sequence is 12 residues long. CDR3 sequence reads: CASENKNYGYTF. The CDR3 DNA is TGTGCCAGCGAGAATAAAAACTATGGCTACACCTTC.

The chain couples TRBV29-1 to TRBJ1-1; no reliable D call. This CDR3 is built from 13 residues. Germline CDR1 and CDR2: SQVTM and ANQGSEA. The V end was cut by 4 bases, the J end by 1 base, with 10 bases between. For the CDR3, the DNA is TGCAGCGTTGCGGGAGGCACGAACACTGAAGCTTTCTTT. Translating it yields CSVAGGTNTEAFF.

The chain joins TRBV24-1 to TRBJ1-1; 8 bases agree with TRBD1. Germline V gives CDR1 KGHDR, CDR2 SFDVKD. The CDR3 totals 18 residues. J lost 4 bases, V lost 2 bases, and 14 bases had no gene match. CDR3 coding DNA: TGTGCCACCAGTGATTCCCGACAGGGGACTCTGAGTGGCACTGAAGCTTTCTTT. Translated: CATSDSRQGTLSGTEAFF.

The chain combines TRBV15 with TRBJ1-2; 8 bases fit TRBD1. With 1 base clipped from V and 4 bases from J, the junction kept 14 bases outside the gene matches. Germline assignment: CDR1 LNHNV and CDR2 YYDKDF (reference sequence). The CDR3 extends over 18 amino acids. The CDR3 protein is CATSRAYQGGQGSYGYTF. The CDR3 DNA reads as TGTGCCACCAGCAGAGCATATCAAGGAGGACAGGGATCCTATGGCTACACCTTC.

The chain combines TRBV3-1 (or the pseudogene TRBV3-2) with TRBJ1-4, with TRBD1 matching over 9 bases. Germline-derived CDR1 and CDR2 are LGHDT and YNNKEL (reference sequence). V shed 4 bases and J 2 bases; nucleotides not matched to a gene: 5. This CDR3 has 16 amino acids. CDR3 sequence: CASSPDRGGTNEKLFF. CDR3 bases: TGTGCCAGCAGCCCGGACAGGGGTGGCACTAATGAAAAACTGTTTTTT.

The CDR3 sequence: CASKRGYNSPLHF. The CDR3 coding sequence is TGTGCCAGCAAACGGGGATATAATTCACCCCTCCACTTT. This rearrangement joins TRBV2 to TRBJ1-6; no reliable D call. CDR1 SNHLY and CDR2 FYNNEI come from the germline V gene. The CDR3 has 13 amino acids. V lost 7 bases and J 4 bases, leaving 8 bases between the germline ends.

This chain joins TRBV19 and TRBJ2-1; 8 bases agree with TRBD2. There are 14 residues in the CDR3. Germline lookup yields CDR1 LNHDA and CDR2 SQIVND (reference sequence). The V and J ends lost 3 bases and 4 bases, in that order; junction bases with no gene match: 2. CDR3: CASSMAGGYNEQFF. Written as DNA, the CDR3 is TGTGCCAGTAGTATGGCGGGGGGATACAATGAGCAGTTCTTC.

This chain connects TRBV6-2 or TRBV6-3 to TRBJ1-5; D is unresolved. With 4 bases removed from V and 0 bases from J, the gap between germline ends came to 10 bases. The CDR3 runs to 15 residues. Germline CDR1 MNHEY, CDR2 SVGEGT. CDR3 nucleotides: TGTGCCAGCAGTTTGCCGGGGAATAGCAATCAGCCCCAGCATTTT. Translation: CASSLPGNSNQPQHF.

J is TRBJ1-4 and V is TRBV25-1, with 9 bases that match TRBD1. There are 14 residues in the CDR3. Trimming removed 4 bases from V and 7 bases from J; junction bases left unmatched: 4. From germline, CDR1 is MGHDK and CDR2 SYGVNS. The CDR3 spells CASSGGQGGEKLFF. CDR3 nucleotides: TGTGCCAGCAGTGGGGGACAGGGTGGTGAAAAACTGTTTTTT. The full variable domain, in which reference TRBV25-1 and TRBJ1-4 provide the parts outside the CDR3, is EADIYQTPRYLVIGTGKKITLECSQTMGHDKMYWYQQDPGMELHLIHYSYGVNSTEKGDLSSESTVSRIRTEHFPLTLESARPSHTSQYLCASSGGQGGEKLFFGSGTQLSVL.

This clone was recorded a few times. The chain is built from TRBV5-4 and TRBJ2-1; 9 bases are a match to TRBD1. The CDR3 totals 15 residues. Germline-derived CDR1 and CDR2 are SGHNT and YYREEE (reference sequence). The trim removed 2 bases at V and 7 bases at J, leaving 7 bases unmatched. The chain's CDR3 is CASSFGDRVTNEQFF. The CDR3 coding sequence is TGTGCCAGCAGCTTTGGGGACAGGGTAACGAATGAGCAGTTCTTC.

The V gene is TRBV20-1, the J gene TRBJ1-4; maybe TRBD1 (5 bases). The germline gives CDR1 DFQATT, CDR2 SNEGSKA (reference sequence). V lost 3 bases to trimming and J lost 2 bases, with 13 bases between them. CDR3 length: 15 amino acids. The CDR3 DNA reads TGCAGTGCTAGTCGGGGGGATGGGACTAATGAAAAACTGTTTTTT. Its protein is CSASRGDGTNEKLFF.

The CDR3 DNA reads TGTGCCAGCAGCGTGCAGGGGGCTTACGGCTACACCTTC. This encodes CASSVQGAYGYTF. The chain is built from TRBV6-5 and TRBJ1-2; 8 bases are a match to TRBD1. After removal of 6 bases from V and 8 bases from J, the junction contained 8 bases not matched to a gene. Germline values: CDR1 MNHEY, CDR2 SVGAGI. This CDR3 has 13 residues.

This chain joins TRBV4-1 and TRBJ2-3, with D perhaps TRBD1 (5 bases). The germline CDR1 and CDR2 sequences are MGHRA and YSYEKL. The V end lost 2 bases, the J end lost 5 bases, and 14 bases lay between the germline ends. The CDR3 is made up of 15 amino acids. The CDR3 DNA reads TGCGCCAGCAGCCAACTGCAGGGCCTGGGAGATACGCAGTATTTT. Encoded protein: CASSQLQGLGDTQYF.

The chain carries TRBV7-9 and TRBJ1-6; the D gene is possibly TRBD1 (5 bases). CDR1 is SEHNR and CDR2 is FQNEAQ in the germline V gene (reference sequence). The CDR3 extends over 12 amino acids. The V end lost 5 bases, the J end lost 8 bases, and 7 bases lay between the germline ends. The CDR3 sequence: CASSPGDSPLHF. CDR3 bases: TGTGCCAGCAGCCCGGGGGATTCACCCCTCCACTTT.

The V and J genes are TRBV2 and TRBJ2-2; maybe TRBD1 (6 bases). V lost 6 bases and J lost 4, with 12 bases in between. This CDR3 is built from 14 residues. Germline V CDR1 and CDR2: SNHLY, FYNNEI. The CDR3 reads CASSATGSTGELFF. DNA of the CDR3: TGTGCCAGCAGCGCTACAGGGAGCACCGGGGAGCTGTTTTTT.

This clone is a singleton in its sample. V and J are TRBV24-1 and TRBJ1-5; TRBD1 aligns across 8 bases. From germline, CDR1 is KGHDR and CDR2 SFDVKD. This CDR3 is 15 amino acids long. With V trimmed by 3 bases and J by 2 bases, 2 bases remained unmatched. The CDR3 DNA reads TGTGCCACCAGTGATCCGACAGGGGGCAATCAGCCCCAGCATTTT. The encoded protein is CATSDPTGGNQPQHF.

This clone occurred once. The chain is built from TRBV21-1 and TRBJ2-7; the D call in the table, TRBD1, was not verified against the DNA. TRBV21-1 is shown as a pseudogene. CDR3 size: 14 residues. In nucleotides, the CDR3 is TGTGCCAGCACCTTCTTCCGGGACAACTACGAGCAGTACTTC. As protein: CASTFFRDNYEQYF.

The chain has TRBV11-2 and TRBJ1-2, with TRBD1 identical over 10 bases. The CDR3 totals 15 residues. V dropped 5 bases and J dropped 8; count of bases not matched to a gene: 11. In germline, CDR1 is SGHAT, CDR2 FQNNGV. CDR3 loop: CASSPLSGTGEGYTF. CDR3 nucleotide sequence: TGTGCCAGCAGCCCGCTCTCGGGGACAGGGGAGGGCTACACCTTC. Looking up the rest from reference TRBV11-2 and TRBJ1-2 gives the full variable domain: EAGVAQSPRYKIIEKRQSVAFWCNPISGHATLYWYQQILGQGPKLLIQFQNNGVVDDSQLPKDRFSAERLKGVDSTLKIQPAKLEDSAVYLCASSPLSGTGEGYTFGSGTRLTVV.

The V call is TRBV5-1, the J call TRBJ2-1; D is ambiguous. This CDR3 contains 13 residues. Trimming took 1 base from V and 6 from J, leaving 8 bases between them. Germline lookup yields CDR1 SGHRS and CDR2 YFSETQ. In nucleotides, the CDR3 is TGCGCCAGCAGCTTGACTCCGGGCAATGAGCAGTTCTTC. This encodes CASSLTPGNEQFF.

CDR3 DNA: TGTGCCAGCAAGGAGGACTCCTACGAGCAGTACTTC. The encoded protein is CASKEDSYEQYF. This chain links TRBV2 with TRBJ2-7, with a weak D call TRBD2 (5 bases). This CDR3 region has 12 residues. V was cut by 7 bases and J by 0 bases, with 7 bases left in between. Germline CDR1 reads SNHLY; CDR2 reads FYNNEI.

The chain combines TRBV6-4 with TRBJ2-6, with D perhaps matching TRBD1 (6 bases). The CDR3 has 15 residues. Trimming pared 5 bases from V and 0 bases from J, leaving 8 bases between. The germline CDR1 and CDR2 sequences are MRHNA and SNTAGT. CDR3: CASSTGSSGANVLTF. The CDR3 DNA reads TGTGCCAGCAGTACAGGGAGCTCTGGGGCCAACGTCCTGACTTTC.

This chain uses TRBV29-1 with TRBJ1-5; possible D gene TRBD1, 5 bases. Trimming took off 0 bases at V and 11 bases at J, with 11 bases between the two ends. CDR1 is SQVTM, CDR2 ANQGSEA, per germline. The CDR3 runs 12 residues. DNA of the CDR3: TGCAGCGTTGAAGATGGGGCGAGAGCCCAGCATTTT. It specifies CSVEDGARAQHF.

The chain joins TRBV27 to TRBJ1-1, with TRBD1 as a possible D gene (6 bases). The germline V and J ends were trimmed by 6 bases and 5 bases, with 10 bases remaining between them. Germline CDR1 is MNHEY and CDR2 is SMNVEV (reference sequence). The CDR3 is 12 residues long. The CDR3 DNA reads TGTGCCAGCAGCGAAGGGGGAACTGAAGCTTTCTTT. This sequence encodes CASSEGGTEAFF.

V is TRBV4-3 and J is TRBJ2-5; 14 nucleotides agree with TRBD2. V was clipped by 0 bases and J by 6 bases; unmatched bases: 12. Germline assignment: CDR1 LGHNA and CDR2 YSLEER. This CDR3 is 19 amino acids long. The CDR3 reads CASSQDLGRLAGGQKTQYF. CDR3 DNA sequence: TGCGCCAGCAGCCAAGATCTGGGAAGACTAGCGGGGGGGCAGAAGACCCAGTACTTC.

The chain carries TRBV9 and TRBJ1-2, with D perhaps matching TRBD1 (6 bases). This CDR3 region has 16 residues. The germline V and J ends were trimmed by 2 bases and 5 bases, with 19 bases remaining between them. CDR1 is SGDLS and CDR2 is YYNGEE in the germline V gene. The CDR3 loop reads CASSVGRQALTYGYTF. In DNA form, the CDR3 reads TGTGCCAGCAGCGTCGGAAGACAGGCCCTTACGTATGGCTACACCTTC. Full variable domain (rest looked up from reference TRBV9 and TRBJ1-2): DSGVTQTPKHLITATGQRVTLRCSPRSGDLSVYWYQQSLDQGLQFLIQYYNGEERAKGNILERFSAQQFPDLHSELNLSSLELGDSALYFCASSVGRQALTYGYTFGSGTRLTVV.